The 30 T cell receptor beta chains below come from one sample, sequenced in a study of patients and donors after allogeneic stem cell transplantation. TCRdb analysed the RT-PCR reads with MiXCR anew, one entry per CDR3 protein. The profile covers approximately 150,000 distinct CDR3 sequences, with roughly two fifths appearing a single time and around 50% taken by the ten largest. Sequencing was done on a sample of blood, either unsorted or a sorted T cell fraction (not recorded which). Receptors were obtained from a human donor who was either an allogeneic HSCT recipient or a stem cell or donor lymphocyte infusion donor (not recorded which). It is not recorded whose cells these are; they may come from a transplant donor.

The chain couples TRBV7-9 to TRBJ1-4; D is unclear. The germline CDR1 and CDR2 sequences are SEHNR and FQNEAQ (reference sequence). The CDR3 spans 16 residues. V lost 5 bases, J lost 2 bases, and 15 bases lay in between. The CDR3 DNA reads TGTGCCAGCAGCCCCCCCTCCCCGAGGACTAATGAAAAACTGTTTTTT. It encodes CASSPPSPRTNEKLFF.

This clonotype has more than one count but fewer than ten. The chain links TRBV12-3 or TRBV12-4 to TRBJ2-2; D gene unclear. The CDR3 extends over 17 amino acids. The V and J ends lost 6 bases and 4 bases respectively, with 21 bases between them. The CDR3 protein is CASSQNGTPGPTGELFF. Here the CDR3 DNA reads TGTGCCAGCAGCCAAAATGGCACCCCTGGTCCCACCGGGGAGCTGTTTTTT.

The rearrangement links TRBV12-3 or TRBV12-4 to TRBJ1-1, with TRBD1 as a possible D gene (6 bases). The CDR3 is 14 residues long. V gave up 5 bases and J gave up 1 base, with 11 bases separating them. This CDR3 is CASSAYRANTEAFF. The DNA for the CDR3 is TGTGCCAGCAGTGCGTACAGGGCGAACACTGAAGCTTTCTTT.

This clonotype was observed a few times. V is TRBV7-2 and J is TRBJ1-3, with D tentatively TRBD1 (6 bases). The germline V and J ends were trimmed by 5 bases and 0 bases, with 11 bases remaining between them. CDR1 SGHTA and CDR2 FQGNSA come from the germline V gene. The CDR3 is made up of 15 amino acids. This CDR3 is CASSPPRGSGNTIYF. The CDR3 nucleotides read TGTGCCAGCAGCCCCCCCAGGGGCTCTGGAAACACCATATATTTT.

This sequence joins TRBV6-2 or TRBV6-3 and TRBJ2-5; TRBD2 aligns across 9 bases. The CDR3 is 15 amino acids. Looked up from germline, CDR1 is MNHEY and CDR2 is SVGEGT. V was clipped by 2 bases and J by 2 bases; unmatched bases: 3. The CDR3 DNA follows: TGTGCCAGCAGTTACGGGCGGGGGGGACAAGAGACCCAGTACTTC. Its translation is CASSYGRGGQETQYF.

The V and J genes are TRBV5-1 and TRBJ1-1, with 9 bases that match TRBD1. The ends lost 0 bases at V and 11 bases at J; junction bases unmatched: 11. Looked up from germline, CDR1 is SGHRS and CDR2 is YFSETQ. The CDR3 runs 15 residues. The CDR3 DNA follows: TGCGCCAGCAGCTTGGGGACAGGGGCGCGGGGGCCGGCTTTCTTT. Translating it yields CASSLGTGARGPAFF.

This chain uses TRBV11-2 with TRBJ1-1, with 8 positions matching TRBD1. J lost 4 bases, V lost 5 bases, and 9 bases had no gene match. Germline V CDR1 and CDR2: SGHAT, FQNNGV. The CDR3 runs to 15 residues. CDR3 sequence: CASSPLQGVGTEAFF. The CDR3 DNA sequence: TGTGCCAGCAGCCCGTTACAGGGGGTCGGCACTGAAGCTTTCTTT.

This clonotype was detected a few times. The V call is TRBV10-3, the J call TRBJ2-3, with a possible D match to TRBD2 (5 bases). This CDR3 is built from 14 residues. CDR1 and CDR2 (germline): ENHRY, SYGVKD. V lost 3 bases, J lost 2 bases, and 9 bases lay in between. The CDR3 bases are TGTGCCATCAGTGAAGAGGGCCACACAGATACGCAGTATTTT. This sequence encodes CAISEEGHTDTQYF.

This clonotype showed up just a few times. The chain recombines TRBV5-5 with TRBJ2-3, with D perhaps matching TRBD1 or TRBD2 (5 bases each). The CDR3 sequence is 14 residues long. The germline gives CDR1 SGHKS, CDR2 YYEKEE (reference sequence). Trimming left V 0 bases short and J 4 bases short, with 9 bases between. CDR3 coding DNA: TGTGCCAGCAGCTTGGCAGGGAGCGCAGATACGCAGTATTTT. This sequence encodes CASSLAGSADTQYF.

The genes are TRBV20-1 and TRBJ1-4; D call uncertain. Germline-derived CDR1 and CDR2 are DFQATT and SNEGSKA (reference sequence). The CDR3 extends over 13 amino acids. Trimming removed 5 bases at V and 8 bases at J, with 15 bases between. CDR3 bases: TGCAGTGCTTTAATTCAGGACGGCGAAAAACTGTTTTTT. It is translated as CSALIQDGEKLFF.

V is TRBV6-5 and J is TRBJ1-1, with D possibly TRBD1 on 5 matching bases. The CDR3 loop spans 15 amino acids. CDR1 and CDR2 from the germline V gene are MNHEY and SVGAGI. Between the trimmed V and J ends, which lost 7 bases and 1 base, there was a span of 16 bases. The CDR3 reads CASNFGTAANTEAFF. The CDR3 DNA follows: TGTGCCAGCAACTTCGGGACGGCGGCGAACACTGAAGCTTTCTTT.

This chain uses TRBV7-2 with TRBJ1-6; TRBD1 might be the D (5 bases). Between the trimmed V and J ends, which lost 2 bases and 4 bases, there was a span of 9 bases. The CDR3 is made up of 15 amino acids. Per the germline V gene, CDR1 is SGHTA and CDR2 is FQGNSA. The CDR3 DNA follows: TGTGCCAGCAGCTTATGGACAAATTATAATTCACCCCTCCACTTT. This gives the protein CASSLWTNYNSPLHF.

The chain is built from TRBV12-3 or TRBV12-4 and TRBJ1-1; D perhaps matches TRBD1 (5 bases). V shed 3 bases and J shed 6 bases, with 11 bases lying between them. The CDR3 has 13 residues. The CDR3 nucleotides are TGTGCCAGCAGTTTGCGGCTAGGGGCTGAAGCTTTCTTT. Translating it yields CASSLRLGAEAFF.

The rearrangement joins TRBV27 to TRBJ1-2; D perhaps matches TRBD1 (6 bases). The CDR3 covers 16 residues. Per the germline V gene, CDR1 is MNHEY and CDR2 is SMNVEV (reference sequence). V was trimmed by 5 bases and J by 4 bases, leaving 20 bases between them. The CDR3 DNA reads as TGTGCCAGCAGTACGACACAGGGCCTCAAGCTCTATGGCTACACCTTC. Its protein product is CASSTTQGLKLYGYTF.

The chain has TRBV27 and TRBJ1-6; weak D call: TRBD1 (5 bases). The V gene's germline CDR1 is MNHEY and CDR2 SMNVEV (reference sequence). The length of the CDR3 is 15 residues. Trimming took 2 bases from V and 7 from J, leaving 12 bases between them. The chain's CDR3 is CASSLRDDGNSPLHF. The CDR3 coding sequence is TGTGCCAGCAGTTTAAGGGACGACGGAAATTCACCCCTCCACTTT.

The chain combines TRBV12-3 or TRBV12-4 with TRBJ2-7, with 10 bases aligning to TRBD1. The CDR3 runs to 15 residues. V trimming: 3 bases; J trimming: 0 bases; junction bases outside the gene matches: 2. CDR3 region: CASSLGQGSSYEQYF. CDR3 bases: TGTGCCAGCAGTTTGGGACAGGGGAGCTCCTACGAGCAGTACTTC.

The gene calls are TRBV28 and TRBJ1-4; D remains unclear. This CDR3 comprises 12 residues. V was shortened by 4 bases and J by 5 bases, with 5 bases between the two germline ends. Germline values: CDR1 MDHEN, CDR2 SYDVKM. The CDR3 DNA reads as TGTGCCAGCAGTTCCACGAATGAAAAACTGTTTTTT. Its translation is CASSSTNEKLFF.

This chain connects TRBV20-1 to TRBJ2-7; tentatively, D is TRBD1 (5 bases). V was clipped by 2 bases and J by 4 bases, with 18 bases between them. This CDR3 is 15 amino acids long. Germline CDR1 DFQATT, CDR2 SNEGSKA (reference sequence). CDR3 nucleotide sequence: TGCAGTGCTAGACGAGTAGGCCTGGGGCTATACGAGCAGTACTTC. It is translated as CSARRVGLGLYEQYF.

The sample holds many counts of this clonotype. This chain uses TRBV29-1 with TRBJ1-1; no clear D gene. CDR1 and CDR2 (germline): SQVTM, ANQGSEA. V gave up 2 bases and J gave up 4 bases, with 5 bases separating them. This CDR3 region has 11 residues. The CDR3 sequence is CSVELGTEAFF. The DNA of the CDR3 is TGCAGCGTTGAATTGGGCACTGAAGCTTTCTTT.

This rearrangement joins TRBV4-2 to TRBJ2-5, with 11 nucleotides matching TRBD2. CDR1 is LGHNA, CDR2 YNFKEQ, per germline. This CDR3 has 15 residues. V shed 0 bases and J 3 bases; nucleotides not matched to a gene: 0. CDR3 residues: CASSQETSGKETQYF. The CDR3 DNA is TGTGCCAGCAGCCAAGAGACTAGCGGGAAAGAGACCCAGTACTTC.

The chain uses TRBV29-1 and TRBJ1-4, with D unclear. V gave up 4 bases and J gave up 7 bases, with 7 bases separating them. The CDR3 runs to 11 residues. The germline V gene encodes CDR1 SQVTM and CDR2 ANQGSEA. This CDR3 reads CSVGQPEKLFF. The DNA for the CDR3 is TGCAGCGTTGGACAACCTGAAAAACTGTTTTTT.

The DNA for the CDR3 is TGTGCCAGCAGTGTATTGGTGCAAGCAGGACGGAGCACAGATACGCAGTATTTT. Its protein is CASSVLVQAGRSTDTQYF. The chain carries TRBV6-1 and TRBJ2-3; no clear D gene. CDR3 length: 18 amino acids. Trimming removed 4 bases from V and 0 bases from J, with 20 bases in between. Germline CDR1 and CDR2: MNHNS and SASEGT.

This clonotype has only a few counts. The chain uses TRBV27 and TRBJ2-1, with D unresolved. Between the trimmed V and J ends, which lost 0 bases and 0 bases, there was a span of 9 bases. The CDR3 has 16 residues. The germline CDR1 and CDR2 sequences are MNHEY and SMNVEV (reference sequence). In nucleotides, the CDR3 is TGTGCCAGCAGTTTATCGGGCAGTCCCTCCTACAATGAGCAGTTCTTC. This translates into CASSLSGSPSYNEQFF.

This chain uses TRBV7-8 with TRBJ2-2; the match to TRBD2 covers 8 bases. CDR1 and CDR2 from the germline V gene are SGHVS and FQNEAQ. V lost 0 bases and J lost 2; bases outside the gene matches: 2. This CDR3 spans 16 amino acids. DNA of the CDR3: TGTGCCAGCAGCTTAGCTAGCGGGGCTAACACCGGGGAGCTGTTTTTT. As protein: CASSLASGANTGELFF.

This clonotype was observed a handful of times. The DNA of the CDR3 is TGTGCCAGCAGTTACGACGCAGCCTACACTGAAGCTTTCTTT. Translated, it gives CASSYDAAYTEAFF. J is TRBJ1-1 and V is TRBV6-2 or TRBV6-3; D not resolved. The CDR3 runs to 14 residues. Germline V gives CDR1 MNHEY, CDR2 SVGEGT. Between the trimmed V and J ends, which lost 2 bases and 3 bases, there was a span of 10 bases.

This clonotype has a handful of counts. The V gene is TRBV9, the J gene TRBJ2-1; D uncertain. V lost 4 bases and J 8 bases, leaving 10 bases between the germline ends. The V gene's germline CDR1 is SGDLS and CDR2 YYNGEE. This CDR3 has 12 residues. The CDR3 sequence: CASSFDWDEQFF. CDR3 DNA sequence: TGTGCCAGCAGCTTTGACTGGGATGAGCAGTTCTTC.

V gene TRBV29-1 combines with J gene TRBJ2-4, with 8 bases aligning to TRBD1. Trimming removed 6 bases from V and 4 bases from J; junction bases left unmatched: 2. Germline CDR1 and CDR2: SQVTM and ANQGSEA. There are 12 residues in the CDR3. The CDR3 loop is CSVRTGKNIQYF. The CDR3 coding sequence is TGCAGCGTCCGGACAGGGAAAAACATTCAGTACTTC.

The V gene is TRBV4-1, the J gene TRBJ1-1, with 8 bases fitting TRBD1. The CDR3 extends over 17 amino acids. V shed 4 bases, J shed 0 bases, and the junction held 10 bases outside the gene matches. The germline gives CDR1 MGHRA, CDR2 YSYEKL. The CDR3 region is CASSLDPGGRMNTEAFF. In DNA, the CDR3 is TGCGCCAGCAGCCTGGATCCAGGGGGCAGGATGAACACTGAAGCTTTCTTT.

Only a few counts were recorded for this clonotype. The CDR3 region has the DNA TGTGCCAGCAGCGTAGACGAGTTGGAGACCCAGTACTTC. Amino acid sequence: CASSVDELETQYF. V gene TRBV9 combines with J gene TRBJ2-5; D unresolved. V gave up 0 bases and J gave up 5 bases, with 8 bases separating them. This CDR3 is built from 13 residues. Germline CDR1 and CDR2: SGDLS and YYNGEE.

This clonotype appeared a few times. The DNA for the CDR3 is TGTGCCAGCAGTCCAAACCCCCCGGGAGGGCCGAACACTGAAGCTTTCTTT. It translates to CASSPNPPGGPNTEAFF. The chain couples TRBV12-3 or TRBV12-4 to TRBJ1-1; no firm D call. Trimming removed 5 bases from V and 1 base from J, with 20 bases in between. The CDR3 sequence is 17 residues long.